This T cell receptor beta chain was profiled in a study of T cell repertoires in cytomegalovirus infection. Looking at the study overall: Shared public TCR beta signatures pointed to both CMV infection and a matching HLA type.

TCRdb ran MiXCR on the reads and lists one entry per CDR3 protein. The repertoire holds over 150,000 distinct CDR3 sequences, with roughly 15% as singletons. What was sequenced was CD8+ T cells from PBMCs. This sequence originates from a human donor in good health (CMV status not recorded). Some clones in this sample may be carry-over from other donors' samples.

The CDR3, as DNA: TGTGCCAGCAGTTTATCCGTAGCAACTAATGAAAAACTGTTTTTT. This gives the protein CASSLSVATNEKLFF. The V gene is TRBV28, the J gene TRBJ1-4; no reliable D call. From germline, CDR1 is MDHEN and CDR2 SYDVKM. Trimming removed 1 base from V and 0 bases from J, with 6 bases in between. This CDR3 is built from 15 residues.